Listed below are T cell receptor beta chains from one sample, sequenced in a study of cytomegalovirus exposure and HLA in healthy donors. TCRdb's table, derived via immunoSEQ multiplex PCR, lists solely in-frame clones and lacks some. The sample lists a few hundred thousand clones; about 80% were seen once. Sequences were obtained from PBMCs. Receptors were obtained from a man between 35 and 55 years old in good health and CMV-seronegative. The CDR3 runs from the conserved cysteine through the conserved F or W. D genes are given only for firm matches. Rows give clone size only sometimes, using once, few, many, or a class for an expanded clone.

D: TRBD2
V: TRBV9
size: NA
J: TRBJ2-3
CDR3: CASSVATSGGTDTQYF
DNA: TGTGCCAGCAGCGTTGCGACTAGCGGGGGGACAGATACGCAGTATTTT

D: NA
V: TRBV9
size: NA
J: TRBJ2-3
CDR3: CASSVAGGLGADTQYF
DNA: TGTGCCAGCAGCGTAGCTGGGGGGTTAGGGGCAGATACGCAGTATTTT

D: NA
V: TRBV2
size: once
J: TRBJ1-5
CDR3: CASSEMRGKEQPQHF
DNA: TGTGCCAGCAGTGAAATGAGGGGGAAGGAACAGCCCCAGCATTTT

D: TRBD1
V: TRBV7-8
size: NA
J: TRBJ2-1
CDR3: CASSLKGQGVGEQFF
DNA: TGTGCCAGCAGCCTCAAGGGACAGGGGGTAGGTGAGCAGTTCTTC

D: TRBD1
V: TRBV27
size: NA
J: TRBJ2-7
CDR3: CASSLSPRTGYEQYF
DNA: TGTGCCAGCAGTTTATCGCCCCGGACAGGGTACGAGCAGTACTTC

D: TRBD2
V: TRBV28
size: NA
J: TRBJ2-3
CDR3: CASTHPASGGDTQYF
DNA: TGTGCCAGCACCCATCCGGCCTCCGGGGGGGATACGCAGTATTTT

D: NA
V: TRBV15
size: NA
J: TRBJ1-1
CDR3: CATSREQSRNTEAFF
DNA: TGTGCCACCAGCAGAGAACAGAGCCGGAACACTGAAGCTTTCTTT

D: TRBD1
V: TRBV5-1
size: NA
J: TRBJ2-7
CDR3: CASSLSGGAYEQYF
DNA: TGCGCCAGCAGCTTGTCAGGGGGAGCCTACGAGCAGTACTTC

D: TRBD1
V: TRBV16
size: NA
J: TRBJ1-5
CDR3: CASSPVGQGNQPQHF
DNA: TGTGCCAGCAGCCCGGTTGGACAGGGCAATCAGCCCCAGCATTTT

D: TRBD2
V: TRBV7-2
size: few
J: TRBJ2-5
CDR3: CASSLVGLGETQYF
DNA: TGTGCCAGCAGCTTGGTCGGACTAGGGGAGACCCAGTACTTC

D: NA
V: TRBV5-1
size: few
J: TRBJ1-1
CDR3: CASSLGQNEAFF
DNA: TGCGCCAGCAGCTTGGGACAGAATGAAGCTTTCTTT

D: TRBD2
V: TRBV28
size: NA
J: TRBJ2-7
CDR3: CASRAGLATHEQYF
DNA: TGTGCCAGCAGGGCGGGACTAGCGACCCACGAGCAGTACTTC

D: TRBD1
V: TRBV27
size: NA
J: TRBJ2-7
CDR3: CASAQGYGSPYEQYF
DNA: TGTGCCAGCGCACAGGGGTACGGATCTCCCTACGAGCAGTACTTC

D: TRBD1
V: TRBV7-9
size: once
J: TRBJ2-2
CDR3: CASSLYHRGPGTNTGELFF
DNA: TGTGCCAGCAGCTTATACCACAGGGGGCCGGGCACGAACACCGGGGAGCTGTTTTTT

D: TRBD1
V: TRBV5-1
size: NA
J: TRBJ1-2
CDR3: CASSFSFQGAGYTF
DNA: TGCGCCAGCAGCTTCAGCTTCCAGGGGGCCGGCTACACCTTC

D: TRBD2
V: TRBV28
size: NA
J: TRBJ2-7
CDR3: CASSPGLAGAFSEQYF
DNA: TGTGCCAGCAGTCCTGGACTAGCGGGAGCCTTCTCCGAGCAGTACTTC

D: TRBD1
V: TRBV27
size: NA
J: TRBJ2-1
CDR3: CASSSPGQGFNEQFF
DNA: TGTGCCAGCAGTTCCCCGGGACAGGGTTTCAATGAGCAGTTCTTC

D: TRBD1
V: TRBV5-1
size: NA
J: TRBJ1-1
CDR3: CASSSGTGISMNTEAFF
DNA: TGCGCCAGCAGCTCGGGGACAGGGATTTCCATGAACACTGAAGCTTTCTTT

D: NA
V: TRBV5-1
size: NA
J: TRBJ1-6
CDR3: CASSLAVDKLIYNSPLHF
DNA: TGCGCCAGCAGCTTGGCCGTGGACAAGCTGATCTATAATTCACCCCTCCACTTT

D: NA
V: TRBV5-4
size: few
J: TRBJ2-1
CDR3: CASSLIGGNEQFF
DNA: TGTGCCAGCAGCTTAATAGGGGGCAATGAGCAGTTCTTC

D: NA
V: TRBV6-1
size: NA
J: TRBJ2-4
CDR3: CASSLQKNIQYF
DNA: TGTGCCAGCAGTCTACAGAAAAACATTCAGTACTTC

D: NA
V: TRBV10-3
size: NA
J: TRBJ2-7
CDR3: CAISEGGGGEQYF
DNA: TGTGCCATCAGTGAGGGGGGGGGCGGCGAGCAGTACTTC

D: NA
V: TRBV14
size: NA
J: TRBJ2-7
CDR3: CASSQGGVQYF
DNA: TGTGCCAGCAGCCAGGGGGGAGTACAGTACTTC

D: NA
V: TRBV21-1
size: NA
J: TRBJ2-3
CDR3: CASSKDLRGRTGGDTQYF
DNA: TGTGCCAGCAGCAAAGATTTGCGAGGTAGGACAGGGGGAGATACGCAGTATTTT

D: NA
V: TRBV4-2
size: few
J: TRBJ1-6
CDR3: CASSQQEQSSYNSPLHF
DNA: TGTGCCAGCAGCCAACAGGAACAGAGCTCCTATAATTCACCCCTCCACTTT

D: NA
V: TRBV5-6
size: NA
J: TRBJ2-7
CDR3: CASSLERWRPGEQYF
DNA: TGTGCCAGCAGCTTGGAACGGTGGCGCCCGGGGGAGCAGTACTTC

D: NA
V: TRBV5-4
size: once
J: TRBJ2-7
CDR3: CASSLTGLTYEQYF
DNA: TGTGCCAGCAGCTTAACAGGGCTCACCTACGAGCAGTACTTC

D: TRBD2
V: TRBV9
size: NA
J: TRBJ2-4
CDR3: CASSSGGGSGRSSAKNIQYF
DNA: TGTGCCAGCAGCTCCGGGGGGGGTAGCGGGAGATCGTCCGCCAAAAACATTCAGTACTTC

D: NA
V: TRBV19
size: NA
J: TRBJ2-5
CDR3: CASGLGGGETQYF
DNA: TGTGCCAGTGGGTTGGGGGGTGGGGAGACCCAGTACTTC

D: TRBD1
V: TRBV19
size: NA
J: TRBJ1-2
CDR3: CASSNKGQGYGYTF
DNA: TGTGCCAGTAGCAACAAGGGACAGGGCTATGGCTACACCTTC

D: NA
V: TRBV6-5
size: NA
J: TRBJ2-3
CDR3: CASSYSGAVSTDTQYF
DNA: TGTGCCAGCAGTTACTCGGGGGCGGTAAGCACAGATACGCAGTATTTT

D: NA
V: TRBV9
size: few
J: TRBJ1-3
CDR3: CASSVVGAAVSGNTIYF
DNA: TGTGCCAGCAGCGTGGTTGGGGCCGCAGTCTCTGGAAACACCATATATTTT

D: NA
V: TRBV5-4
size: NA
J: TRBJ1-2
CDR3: CASSSPSGNYGYTF
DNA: TGTGCCAGCAGCTCCCCATCGGGTAACTATGGCTACACCTTC

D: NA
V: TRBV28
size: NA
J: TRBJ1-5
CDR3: CASSLSGDQPQHF
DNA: TGTGCCAGCAGTTTATCGGGGGATCAGCCCCAGCATTTT

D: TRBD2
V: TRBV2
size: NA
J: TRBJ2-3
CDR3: CASSRRTSGSNTQYF
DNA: TGTGCCAGCAGTCGCCGGACTAGCGGGAGTAATACGCAGTATTTT

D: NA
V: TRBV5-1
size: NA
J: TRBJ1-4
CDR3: CASSLSGVNEKLFF
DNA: TGCGCCAGCAGCTTGTCAGGGGTTAATGAAAAACTGTTTTTT

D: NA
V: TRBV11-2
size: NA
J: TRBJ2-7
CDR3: CASSLVVIQQGETYEQYF
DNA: TGTGCCAGCAGCTTAGTAGTGATCCAACAGGGAGAGACCTACGAGCAGTACTTC

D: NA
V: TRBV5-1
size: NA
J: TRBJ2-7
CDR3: CASSLEAGPYEQYF
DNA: TGCGCCAGCAGCTTGGAGGCAGGGCCGTACGAGCAGTACTTC

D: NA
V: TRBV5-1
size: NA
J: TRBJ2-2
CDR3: CASSPDWAGELFF
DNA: TGCGCCAGCAGCCCTGACTGGGCCGGGGAGCTGTTTTTT

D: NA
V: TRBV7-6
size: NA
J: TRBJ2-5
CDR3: CASSLGASQETQYF
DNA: TGTGCCAGCAGCTTAGGTGCCAGCCAAGAGACCCAGTACTTC

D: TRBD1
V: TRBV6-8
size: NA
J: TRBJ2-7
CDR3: CASGQGGEQYF
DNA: TGTGCCAGCGGACAGGGAGGCGAGCAGTACTTC

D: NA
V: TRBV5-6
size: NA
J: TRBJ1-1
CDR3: CASSATTPNTEAFF
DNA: TGTGCCAGCAGCGCGACGACACCGAACACTGAAGCTTTCTTT

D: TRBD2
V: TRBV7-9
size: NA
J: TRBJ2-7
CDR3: CASSHSSSGSYEQYF
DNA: TGTGCCAGCAGCCACAGTTCTAGCGGGAGTTACGAGCAGTACTTC

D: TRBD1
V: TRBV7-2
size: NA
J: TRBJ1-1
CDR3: CASSLVVRGPAFF
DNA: TGTGCCAGCAGCTTAGTAGTCAGGGGGCCAGCTTTCTTT

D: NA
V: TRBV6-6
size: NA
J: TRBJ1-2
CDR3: CASSYLTDLGYTF
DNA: TGTGCCAGCAGTTACTTAACAGATTTGGGCTACACCTTC

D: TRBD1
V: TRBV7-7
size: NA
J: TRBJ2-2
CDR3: CASSPAPGQGAAGELFF
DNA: TGTGCCAGCAGCCCCGCACCGGGACAGGGTGCCGCCGGGGAGCTGTTTTTT

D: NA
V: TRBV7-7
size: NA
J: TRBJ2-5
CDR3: CASSIDRKETQYF
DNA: TGTGCCAGCAGCATAGACAGAAAAGAGACCCAGTACTTC

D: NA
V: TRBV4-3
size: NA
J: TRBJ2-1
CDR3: CASSQEEESEQFF
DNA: TGCGCCAGCAGCCAAGAAGAGGAGAGTGAGCAGTTCTTC

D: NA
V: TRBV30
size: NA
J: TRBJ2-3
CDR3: CAWSIAGLDTQYF
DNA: TGTGCCTGGAGTATTGCAGGGTTAGATACGCAGTATTTT

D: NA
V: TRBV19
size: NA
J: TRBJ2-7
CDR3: CASTDNEGPYEQYF
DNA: TGTGCCAGTACCGACAATGAGGGTCCCTACGAGCAGTACTTC

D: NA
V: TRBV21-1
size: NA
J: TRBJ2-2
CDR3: CASSKQREGSNGELFF
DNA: TGTGCCAGCAGCAAACAGCGGGAGGGCTCGAACGGGGAGCTGTTTTTT

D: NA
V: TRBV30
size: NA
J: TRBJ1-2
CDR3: CAWSFSNYGYTF
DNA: TGTGCCTGGAGTTTTTCAAACTATGGCTACACCTTC

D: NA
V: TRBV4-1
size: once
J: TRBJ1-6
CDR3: CASSLGSSSYNSPLHF
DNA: TGCGCCAGCAGCCTGGGCTCGAGCTCCTATAATTCACCCCTCCACTTT

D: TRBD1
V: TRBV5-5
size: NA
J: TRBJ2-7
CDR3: CASSLAGGTTGEQYF
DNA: TGTGCCAGCAGCTTGGCAGGGGGCACAACGGGCGAGCAGTACTTC

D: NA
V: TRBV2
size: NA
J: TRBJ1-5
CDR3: CASSSGGLYEPQHF
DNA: TGTGCCAGCAGTTCCGGGGGATTGTACGAGCCCCAGCATTTT